Listed below are T cell receptor beta chains from one sample, sequenced in a study of blood T cell repertoires in COVID-19. Sequenced by immunoSEQ multiplex PCR; TCRdb stores in-frame clones only, minus some. The table shows approximately 240,000 clones, with around four fifths occurring only once. The sample taken for sequencing was peripheral blood. These receptors all stem from a woman aged 55-70 years with active or convalescent COVID-19. The CDR3 runs from the conserved cysteine through the conserved F or W. Fields, in order: V gene, J gene, CDR3 protein.

TRBV19,TRBJ1-5,CASSIGRGASNQPQHF
TRBV19,TRBJ1-5,CASSSQGTNQPQHF
TRBV15,TRBJ1-1,CATSREQGVGTEAFF
TRBV7-2,TRBJ1-2,CASSSQRDNNLYGYTF
TRBV13,TRBJ2-3,CASSSSADTQYF
TRBV5-5,TRBJ2-7,CASSLVGTAYEQYF
TRBV7-2,TRBJ2-1,CASSLPSGRRNNEQFF
TRBV19,TRBJ2-7,CASSIDSGSPVSEQYF
TRBV15,TRBJ1-4,CATNRDRSDEKLFF
TRBV10-3,TRBJ1-2,CAISEPGQGAGGYTF
TRBV11-3,TRBJ2-2,CASSLGTGTPGELFF
TRBV28,TRBJ1-2,CASYRGGGYTF
TRBV2,TRBJ2-5,CASSEGLAGETQYF
TRBV6-1,TRBJ2-2,CASSETSGGNTGELFF
TRBV18,TRBJ2-5,CASSPPSDSWETQYF
TRBV11-3,TRBJ1-3,CASSYRESGNTIYF
TRBV11-2,TRBJ1-3,CASSPIGNTIYF
TRBV6-5,TRBJ1-5,CASLDREGNQPQHF
TRBV11-2,TRBJ2-5,CASSPRETQYF
TRBV29-1,TRBJ1-2,CSAPNQGRQGNYGYTF
TRBV7-2,TRBJ2-1,CASSATGGSNEQFF
TRBV7-9,TRBJ2-2,CASRTYANTGELFF
TRBV9,TRBJ2-1,CASSRASGTSGEDNEQFF
TRBV2,TRBJ2-1,CASFEAGGGHNEQFF
TRBV5-4,TRBJ2-7,CASSRGLAGGGEQYF
TRBV5-5,TRBJ2-7,CASSRLAGGYEQYF
TRBV4-2,TRBJ1-6,CASSQEIQGGDSPLHF
TRBV6-5,TRBJ2-2,CASRIEGDTGELFF
TRBV5-4,TRBJ2-1,CASSVGSSGSVAYNEQFF
TRBV9,TRBJ1-1,CASNNGVMNTEAFF
TRBV6-6,TRBJ1-3,CASRVGEGSGNTIYF
TRBV5-5,TRBJ2-2,CASSIRDRGRTGELFF
TRBV6-2/TRBV6-3,TRBJ2-1,CASTPDRLNEQFF
TRBV27,TRBJ2-7,CASSLTLLGRVRNEQYF
TRBV6-5,TRBJ1-1,CASRDRGLTEAFF
TRBV5-6,TRBJ1-1,CASSLYFRAQIGAEAFF
TRBV3-1/TRBV3-2,TRBJ1-5,CASSQDRNQPQHF
TRBV9,TRBJ2-2,CASSVEPGVSPGELFF
TRBV19,TRBJ1-1,CASRSTGQNTEAFF
TRBV7-9,TRBJ1-2,CASSLGGTANNYGYTF
TRBV27,TRBJ2-3,CASRSRQGVRDTQYF
TRBV6-5,TRBJ2-5,CASGDTFGETQYF